Presented here are 4 T cell receptor beta chains from one specimen sequenced in a study of CD8 T cells in Susac syndrome. Random hexamers were used to reverse transcribe about 0.5 to 1 ug of RNA. TCRdb re-derived calls from the immunoSEQ multiplex PCR reads in MiXCR, one entry per CDR3 protein. Among roughly 150,000 distinct CDR3 sequences listed, approximately 93% were seen once. Source material: CD8+ T cells from PBMCs. The receptors derive from a human donor with multiple sclerosis.

V and J are TRBV15 and TRBJ2-6; D assignment may be TRBD1 or TRBD2 (5 bases each). V was clipped by 0 bases and J by 4 bases, with 7 bases between them. In germline, CDR1 is LNHNV, CDR2 YYDKDF (reference sequence). The CDR3 length is 15 residues. The CDR3 protein is CATSRDRDGANVLTF. The CDR3 coding sequence is TGTGCCACCAGCAGAGACAGGGACGGGGCCAACGTCCTGACTTTC.

The chain is built from TRBV4-1 and TRBJ2-3, with 9 positions matching TRBD2. This CDR3 is 15 amino acids long. Germline CDR1 and CDR2: MGHRA and YSYEKL. The J segment lost 4 bases and the V segment lost 1 base, leaving 3 bases of the junction unmatched. The CDR3 region is CASSQGGGAADTQYF. DNA of the CDR3: TGCGCCAGCAGCCAAGGCGGGGGGGCCGCAGATACGCAGTATTTT.

V is TRBV27 and J is TRBJ2-1; tentative D call: TRBD1 (6 bases). V lost 4 bases, J lost 9 bases, and 10 bases lay in between. The CDR3 consists of 12 residues. CDR1 is MNHEY and CDR2 is SMNVEV in the germline V gene (reference sequence). The CDR3, as DNA: TGTGCCAGCAGTTGGCCACAGGGTGAGCAGTTCTTC. Residues: CASSWPQGEQFF.

The chain uses TRBV12-3 or TRBV12-4 and TRBJ2-3, with D unresolved. The CDR3 has 17 residues. Trimming cost V 3 bases and J 0 bases, with 16 bases left between them. Here the CDR3 reads CASSFWVRVGSTDTQYF. As DNA, the CDR3 is TGTGCCAGCAGTTTCTGGGTTAGGGTTGGCAGCACAGATACGCAGTATTTT.